Listed below are T cell receptor beta chains from one sample, sequenced in a study of blood T cell repertoires in COVID-19. Method: immunoSEQ multiplex PCR; TCRdb's copy keeps in-frame clones and lacks some. The sample records over 130,000 clones, around four fifths being singletons. The sequencing sample was made of peripheral blood. The receptors derive from a man aged 65 to 79 with acute or convalescent COVID-19. The CDR3 runs from the conserved cysteine through the conserved F or W.

V gene: TRBV5-4; CDR3 protein: CASSFVAGGELFF
V gene: TRBV18; CDR3 protein: CASSPRDRALSGPQHF
V gene: TRBV24-1; CDR3 protein: CATSERRTSDQPQHF
V gene: TRBV28; CDR3 protein: CASRAALAGSEQYF
V gene: TRBV29-1; CDR3 protein: CSVGTGGSYEQYF
V gene: TRBV2; CDR3 protein: CASSRADTQYF
V gene: TRBV28; CDR3 protein: CASSEITGQYDANTGELFF
V gene: TRBV10-3; CDR3 protein: CAIRDRESSYEQYF
V gene: TRBV24-1; CDR3 protein: CATSVGATYEQYF
V gene: TRBV5-5; CDR3 protein: CASSSRGTGGGEKLFF
V gene: TRBV5-1; CDR3 protein: CASSTGGPYNEQFF
V gene: TRBV24-1; CDR3 protein: CATSDVSSGGGETQYF
V gene: TRBV5-1; CDR3 protein: CASSLSGGTEAFF
V gene: TRBV5-1; CDR3 protein: CASSQGQLTYEQYF
V gene: TRBV9; CDR3 protein: CASTPGTTIGYTF
V gene: TRBV28; CDR3 protein: CASSLQGAQETQYF
V gene: TRBV3-1/TRBV3-2; CDR3 protein: CASSQGTGRYTF
V gene: TRBV18; CDR3 protein: CASSSTGAYEQYF
V gene: TRBV19; CDR3 protein: CASSWTGAGNYGYTF
V gene: TRBV5-1; CDR3 protein: CASSVAPGVSTEAFF
V gene: TRBV27; CDR3 protein: CASTSGLAGYNEQFF
V gene: TRBV21-1; CDR3 protein: CASSKRGDDNEQFF
V gene: TRBV2; CDR3 protein: CASSYAGDPQHF
V gene: TRBV29-1; CDR3 protein: CSANGPYTSGRASEQFF
V gene: TRBV6-5; CDR3 protein: CASSYTSGVYNEQFF
V gene: TRBV6-5; CDR3 protein: CASSSGGSYNEQFF
V gene: TRBV6-6; CDR3 protein: CASSYEGLTEAFF
V gene: TRBV27; CDR3 protein: CASSLIARTSGSSYEQYF
V gene: TRBV12-5; CDR3 protein: CASGPPSYNEQFF
V gene: TRBV15; CDR3 protein: CATSRDAGAFDAFF
V gene: TRBV25-1; CDR3 protein: CASSEVQGGYEQYF
V gene: TRBV12-3/TRBV12-4; CDR3 protein: CASSSFGGGYTF
V gene: TRBV4-1; CDR3 protein: CASSQEEGNSYNEQFF
V gene: TRBV4-1; CDR3 protein: CASSQEKGTAGGPRDEQFF
V gene: TRBV6-5; CDR3 protein: CASSYTRTNYEQYF
V gene: TRBV5-1; CDR3 protein: CASSLWQGAADTQYF
V gene: TRBV5-1; CDR3 protein: CASGTGSSTDTQYF
V gene: TRBV7-9; CDR3 protein: CASSLTGSGNTIYF
V gene: TRBV5-1; CDR3 protein: CASSIGLAGAWETQYF
V gene: TRBV7-9; CDR3 protein: CASSGGRIGDREQYF
V gene: TRBV5-1; CDR3 protein: CASSSTPPGQGRTEAFF
V gene: TRBV6-6; CDR3 protein: CASRRDLRETQYF
V gene: TRBV11-2; CDR3 protein: CASSLEGHALRSLHF
V gene: TRBV12-3/TRBV12-4; CDR3 protein: CASSLAERGTQYF
V gene: TRBV19; CDR3 protein: CASSPPWAALNNEQFF
V gene: TRBV6-5; CDR3 protein: CASNYESYGYTF
V gene: TRBV6-5; CDR3 protein: CASSFSGQGARLFF
V gene: TRBV2; CDR3 protein: CASGSAVRTEAFF
V gene: TRBV24-1; CDR3 protein: CATGGPRDEQYF
V gene: TRBV27; CDR3 protein: CASSLFGSYEQYF
V gene: TRBV12-3/TRBV12-4; CDR3 protein: CASRPGQSYGYTF
V gene: TRBV5-1; CDR3 protein: CASSLRTGGLETQYF
V gene: TRBV5-4; CDR3 protein: CASSLYSYEQYF
V gene: TRBV9; CDR3 protein: CASSPTQGQLGNTIYF
V gene: TRBV6-5; CDR3 protein: CASSDTNQPQHF
V gene: TRBV5-8; CDR3 protein: CASSSGTGLKETQYF
V gene: TRBV2; CDR3 protein: CASRADRGYTIYF